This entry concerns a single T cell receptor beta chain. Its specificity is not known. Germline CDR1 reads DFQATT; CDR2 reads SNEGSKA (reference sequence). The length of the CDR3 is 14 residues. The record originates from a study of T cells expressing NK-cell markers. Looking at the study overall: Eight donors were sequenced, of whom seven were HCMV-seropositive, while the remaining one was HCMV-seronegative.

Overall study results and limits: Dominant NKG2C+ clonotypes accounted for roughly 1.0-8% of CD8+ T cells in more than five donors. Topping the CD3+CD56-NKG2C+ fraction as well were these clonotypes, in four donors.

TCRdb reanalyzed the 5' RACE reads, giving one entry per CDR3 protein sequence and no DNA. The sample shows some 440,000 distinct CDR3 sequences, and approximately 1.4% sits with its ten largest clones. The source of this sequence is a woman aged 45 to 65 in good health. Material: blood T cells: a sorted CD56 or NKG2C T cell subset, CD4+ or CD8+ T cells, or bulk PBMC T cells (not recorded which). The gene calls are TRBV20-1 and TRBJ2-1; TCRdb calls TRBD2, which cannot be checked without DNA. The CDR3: CSALLAGGKNEQFF.